The clone carrying this TCR beta chain came up a few times. A much more abundant neighbour one base away suggests this may be a read error. This sample is drawn from a study of CD8+CD57+ T cells in acquired aplastic anemia. Germline V lookup: CDR1 LNHDA, CDR2 SQIVND (reference sequence). The length of the CDR3 is 14 residues. The V and J ends lost 7 bases and 8 bases, in that order; junction bases with no gene match: 11. Profiling that covered TCR beta VDJ and CDR3 relied on genomic DNA as its template. TCRdb processed the reads anew with MiXCR; each CDR3 protein has one entry. This sample carries about 190,000 distinct CDR3 sequences, roughly half of them seen once, and the ten largest clones take about 9.5%. Flow cytometry had shown expanded CD8+CD57+ cells in the patients chosen for sequencing.

The receptor was isolated from a human donor with aplastic anemia. The chain carries TRBV19 and TRBJ2-1, with 7 bases matching TRBD1. Sample: sorted CD4+, CD8+, or CD8+CD57+ T cells (not recorded which) from PBMCs. CDR3 loop: CASTTTQGVDEQFF. The CDR3 DNA follows: TGTGCCAGTACCACGACTCAGGGGGTCGATGAGCAGTTCTTC.